These 5 T cell receptor beta chains were all obtained from the same sample, sequenced in a study of metastatic and nonmetastatic thyroid tumors. No treatment of any kind had been given to any patient before thyroid surgery. TCRdb reassembled clones from the PCR reads with MiXCR. The sample consists of some 19,000 clones, roughly 27% of them appearing once. The sample was blood. The receptors were sampled from a male donor with papillary thyroid cancer or a benign thyroid nodule (not recorded which). Some clones in this sample may be carry-over from other donors' samples.

V gene TRBV6-1 combines with J gene TRBJ2-3; D is unresolved. With 6 bases removed from V and 2 bases from J, the gap between germline ends came to 18 bases. CDR3 length: 16 amino acids. CDR1 MNHNS and CDR2 SASEGT come from the germline V gene. Written as DNA, the CDR3 is TGTGCCAGCAGCCACCAACAACAAGATCTCACAGATACGCAGTATTTT. Protein: CASSHQQQDLTDTQYF.

The chain links TRBV5-1 to TRBJ1-2; D is ambiguous. V dropped 0 bases and J dropped 4 bases, with 4 bases sitting between them. The germline gives CDR1 SGHRS, CDR2 YFSETQ. This CDR3 has 12 amino acids. This CDR3 is CASSLDAYGYTF. As DNA, the CDR3 is TGCGCCAGCAGCTTGGATGCCTATGGCTACACCTTC.

There are a few counts of this clone. A much larger clone lies a single base off, so this may be a read error. The identical CDR3 is also encoded by other nucleotide sequences in the sample. The chain uses TRBV2 and TRBJ2-1; D gene unclear. CDR1 and CDR2 from the germline V gene are SNHLY and FYNNEI. V lost 9 bases and J lost 12, with 15 bases in between. The CDR3 sequence is 11 residues long. The CDR3 DNA sequence: TGTGCCAGTGGGGTAGAAAGGGTGCAGTTCTTC. This codes for CASGVERVQFF.

This clone was detected a few times. The V gene is TRBV6-2 or TRBV6-3, the J gene TRBJ2-1, with a weak D call TRBD1 (5 bases). Germline CDR1 and CDR2: MNHEY and SVGEGT. Trimming pared 4 bases from V and 0 bases from J, leaving 13 bases between. The CDR3 contains 16 residues. The CDR3 region is CASSSWGRSSYNEQFF. The CDR3 bases are TGTGCCAGCAGTTCGTGGGGCAGGAGCTCCTACAATGAGCAGTTCTTC.

This clone was recorded many times. A much larger clone is a single base away; this may be a read error. The genes are TRBV5-1 and TRBJ1-4, with D hard to call. CDR1 and CDR2 (germline): SGHRS, YFSETQ. The length of the CDR3 is 15 residues. The CDR3 bases are TGCGCCAGCAGCTTGGGAAGATCAACTAATGAAAAACTGTCTTTT. It yields the protein CASSLGRSTNEKLSF.